The 8 T cell receptor beta chains listed next were all sequenced from one sample in a study of OX40 agonist ivuxolimab in advanced cancers. This table comes from immunoSEQ multiplex PCR, and its TCRdb copy is limited to in-frame clones, with some not included. Of tens of thousands of clones listed, roughly 86% are singletons. The source material was CD4+ or CD8+ T cells sorted from blood, sampled in a trial of the OX40 agonist ivuxolimab. All receptors come from an adult with an advanced solid tumor such as melanoma, head and neck, liver or kidney cancer.

V gene TRBV7-2 combines with J gene TRBJ2-7, with 9 bases aligning to TRBD2. The CDR3 runs 14 residues. After removal of 3 bases from V and 5 bases from J, the junction contained 5 bases not matched to a gene. Germline V gene data show CDR1 as SGHTA and CDR2 as FQGNSA. The CDR3 is CASSFSLAGNEQYF. The CDR3 DNA reads as TGTGCCAGCAGCTTTTCCCTAGCGGGGAACGAGCAGTACTTC.

This clone was detected once. This chain joins TRBV2 and TRBJ2-5, with 8 bases fitting TRBD2. The CDR3 is 13 residues long. V lost 7 bases and J lost 3; bases outside the gene matches: 4. Germline-derived CDR1 and CDR2 are SNHLY and FYNNEI. This CDR3 is CASKLRGEETQYF. The CDR3 nucleotides read TGTGCCAGCAAATTGCGGGGGGAAGAGACCCAGTACTTC. The full variable domain, rest sourced from reference TRBV2 and TRBJ2-5, is EPEVTQTPSHQVTQMGQEVILRCVPISNHLYFYWYRQILGQKVEFLVSFYNNEISEKSEIFDDQFSVERPDGSNFTLKIRSTKLEDSAMYFCASKLRGEETQYFGPGTRLLVL.

This chain joins TRBV28 and TRBJ1-5; TRBD1 matches at 7 bases. This CDR3 has 15 amino acids. V trimming: 6 bases; J trimming: 0 bases; junction bases outside the gene matches: 5. Germline assignment: CDR1 MDHEN and CDR2 SYDVKM. Here the CDR3 reads CASRGQSGSNQPQHF. The DNA of the CDR3 is TGTGCCAGCAGGGGACAGAGTGGTAGCAATCAGCCCCAGCATTTT.

This chain connects TRBV7-8 to TRBJ1-5; D might be TRBD1 (6 bases). Per germline, CDR1 SGHVS and CDR2 FQNEAQ. The CDR3 totals 15 residues. Trimming removed 4 bases at V and 4 bases at J, with 14 bases between. CDR3 nucleotides: TGTGCCAGCAGCTCCTACAGGGTTGGGAATCAGCCCCAGCATTTT. Amino acids: CASSSYRVGNQPQHF.

The chain carries TRBV7-6 and TRBJ2-1, with D unclear. Trimming took 4 bases from V and 4 from J, leaving 8 bases between them. The CDR3 runs 13 residues. Germline assignment: CDR1 SGHVS and CDR2 FNYEAQ. The CDR3 sequence: CASSSFRYNEQFF. The DNA of the CDR3 is TGTGCCAGCAGCTCCTTTCGGTACAATGAGCAGTTCTTC.

The genes are TRBV25-1 and TRBJ1-4, with TRBD1 identical over 7 bases. The V and J ends lost 6 bases and 7 bases, in that order; junction bases with no gene match: 2. Germline loops: CDR1 MGHDK, CDR2 SYGVNS. CDR3 length: 12 residues. Here the CDR3 reads CASRDRLEKLFF. In DNA form, the CDR3 reads TGTGCCAGCAGGGACAGGCTTGAAAAACTGTTTTTT. Variable domain in full (rest from reference TRBV25-1 and TRBJ1-4): EADIYQTPRYLVIGTGKKITLECSQTMGHDKMYWYQQDPGMELHLIHYSYGVNSTEKGDLSSESTVSRIRTEHFPLTLESARPSHTSQYLCASRDRLEKLFFGSGTQLSVL.

J is TRBJ1-4 and V is TRBV6-1, with D tentatively TRBD1 (6 bases). The germline V gene encodes CDR1 MNHNS and CDR2 SASEGT. This CDR3 has 15 residues. V lost 6 bases and J lost 0, with 11 bases in between. CDR3 DNA sequence: TGTGCCAGCAGGGGGGGGGCCGCAACTAATGAAAAACTGTTTTTT. Translation gives CASRGGAATNEKLFF.

The V call is TRBV5-1, the J call TRBJ2-5; 8 nucleotides line up with TRBD1. V was clipped by 4 bases and J by 5 bases; unmatched bases: 10. Germline V gene lookup returns CDR1 SGHRS and CDR2 YFSETQ. The CDR3 has 15 amino acids. CDR3 DNA sequence: TGCGCCAGCAGCACGGGATCAGGGGGCCTGGAGACCCAGTACTTC. Amino acid sequence: CASSTGSGGLETQYF.